This T cell receptor (beta chain) was recovered during a study of blood T cell repertoires in COVID-19. Study summary: The analysed material was cDNA or gDNA that came from T cells, B-cell-depleted T cells, or PBMCs.

In the authors' workflow: Reference gene primer amplification yielded estimated nucleated cell counts. Some clones are missing from TCRdb's copy, which holds only in-frame ones; the method was immunoSEQ multiplex PCR. V and J calls and clone size come straight from that table; D and trimming were deduced from the DNA. The sample holds 85,000 to 110,000 clones; 88% are singletons and the top ten take about 3%. Germline CDR1 and CDR2: LNHDA and SQIVND (reference sequence). CDR3 length equals 15 residues. Trimming cost V 6 bases and J 1 base; bases outside gene matches: 2. This TCR was recovered from a human donor in a cohort sampled during active COVID-19. Sequencing was performed on peripheral blood. This chain connects TRBV19 to TRBJ2-2, with TRBD2 matching over 10 bases. As DNA, the CDR3 is TGTGCCAGTAGCGGACTAGCGGTGAACACCGGGGAGCTGTTTTTT. Encoded protein: CASSGLAVNTGELFF. The full variable domain, with the rest looked up from reference TRBV19 and TRBJ2-2, is DGGITQSPKYLFRKEGQNVTLSCEQNLNHDAMYWYRQDPGQGLRLIYYSQIVNDFQKGDIAEGYSVSREKKESFPLTVTSAQKNPTAFYLCASSGLAVNTGELFFGEGSRLTVL.